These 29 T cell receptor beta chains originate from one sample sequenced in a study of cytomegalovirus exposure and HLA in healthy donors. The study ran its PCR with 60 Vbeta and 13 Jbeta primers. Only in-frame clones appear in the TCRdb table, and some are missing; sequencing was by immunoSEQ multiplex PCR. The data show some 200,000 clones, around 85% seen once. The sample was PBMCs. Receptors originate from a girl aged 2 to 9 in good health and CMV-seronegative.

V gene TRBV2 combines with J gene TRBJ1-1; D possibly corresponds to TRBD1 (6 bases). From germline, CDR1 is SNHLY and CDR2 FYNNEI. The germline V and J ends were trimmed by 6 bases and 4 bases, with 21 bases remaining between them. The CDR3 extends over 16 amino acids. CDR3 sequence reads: CASSDHRTGSGTEAFF. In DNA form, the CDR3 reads TGTGCCAGCAGCGACCACCGAACAGGGTCGGGCACTGAAGCTTTCTTT. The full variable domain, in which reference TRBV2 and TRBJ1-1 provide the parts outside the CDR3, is EPEVTQTPSHQVTQMGQEVILRCVPISNHLYFYWYRQILGQKVEFLVSFYNNEISEKSEIFDDQFSVERPDGSNFTLKIRSTKLEDSAMYFCASSDHRTGSGTEAFFGQGTRLTVV.

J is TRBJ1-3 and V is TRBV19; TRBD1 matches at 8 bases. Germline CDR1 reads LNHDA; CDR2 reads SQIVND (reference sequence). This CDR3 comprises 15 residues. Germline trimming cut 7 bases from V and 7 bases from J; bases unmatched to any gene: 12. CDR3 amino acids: CASTSVGRGRNTIYF. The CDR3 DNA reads TGTGCCAGTACCTCGGTGGGCAGGGGGCGGAACACCATATATTTT.

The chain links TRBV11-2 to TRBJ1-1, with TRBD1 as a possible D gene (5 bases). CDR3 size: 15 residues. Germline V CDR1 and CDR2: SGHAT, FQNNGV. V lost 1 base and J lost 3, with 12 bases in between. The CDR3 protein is CASSLVSRGYTEAFF. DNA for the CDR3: TGTGCCAGCAGCTTAGTTTCCCGGGGGTACACTGAAGCTTTCTTT.

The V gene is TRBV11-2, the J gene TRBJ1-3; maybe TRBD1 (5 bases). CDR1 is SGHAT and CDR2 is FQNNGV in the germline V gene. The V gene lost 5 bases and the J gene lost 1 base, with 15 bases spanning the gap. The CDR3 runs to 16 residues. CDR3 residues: CASSIDRAASGNTIYF. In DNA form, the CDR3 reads TGTGCCAGCAGCATCGACAGAGCCGCTTCTGGAAACACCATATATTTT.

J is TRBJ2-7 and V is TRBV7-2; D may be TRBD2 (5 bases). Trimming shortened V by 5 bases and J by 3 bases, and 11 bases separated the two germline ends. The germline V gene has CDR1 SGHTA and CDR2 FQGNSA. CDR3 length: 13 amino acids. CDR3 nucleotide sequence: TGTGCCAGCAGCCCAAGGACTCTCTACGAGCAGTACTTC. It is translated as CASSPRTLYEQYF.

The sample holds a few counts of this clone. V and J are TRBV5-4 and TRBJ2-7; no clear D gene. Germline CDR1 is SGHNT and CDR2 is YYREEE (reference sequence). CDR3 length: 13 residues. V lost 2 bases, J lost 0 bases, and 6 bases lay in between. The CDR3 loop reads CASSFELSYEQYF. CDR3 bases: TGTGCCAGCAGCTTTGAGCTCTCCTACGAGCAGTACTTC.

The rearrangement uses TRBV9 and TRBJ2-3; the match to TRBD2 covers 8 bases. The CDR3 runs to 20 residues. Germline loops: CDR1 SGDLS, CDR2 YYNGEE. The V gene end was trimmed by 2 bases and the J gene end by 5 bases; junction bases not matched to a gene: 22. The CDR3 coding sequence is TGTGCCAGCAGCGTTCCTGGGGACGGGAGGGCCTTTAGTTTTGAAGATACGCAGTATTTT. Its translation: CASSVPGDGRAFSFEDTQYF.

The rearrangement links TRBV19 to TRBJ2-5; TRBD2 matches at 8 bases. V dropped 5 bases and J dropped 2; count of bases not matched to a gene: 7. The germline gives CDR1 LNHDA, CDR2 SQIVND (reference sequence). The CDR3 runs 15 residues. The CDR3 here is CASSRGSSGQETQYF. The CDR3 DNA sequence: TGTGCCAGTAGTCGTGGGTCTAGCGGGCAAGAGACCCAGTACTTC.

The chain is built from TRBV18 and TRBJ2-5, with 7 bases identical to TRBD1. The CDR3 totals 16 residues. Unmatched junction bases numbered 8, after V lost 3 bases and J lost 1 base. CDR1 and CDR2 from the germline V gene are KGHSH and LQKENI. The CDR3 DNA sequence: TGTGCCAGCTCACCCCCCAGGGGGAGCGGCCAAGAGACCCAGTACTTC. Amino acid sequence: CASSPPRGSGQETQYF.

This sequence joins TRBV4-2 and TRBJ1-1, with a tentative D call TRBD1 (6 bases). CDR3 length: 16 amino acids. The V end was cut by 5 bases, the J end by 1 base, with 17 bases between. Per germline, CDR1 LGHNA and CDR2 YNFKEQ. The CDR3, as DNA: TGTGCCAGCAGCTTTGGCCCGACAGGAACGAACACTGAAGCTTTCTTT. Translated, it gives CASSFGPTGTNTEAFF.

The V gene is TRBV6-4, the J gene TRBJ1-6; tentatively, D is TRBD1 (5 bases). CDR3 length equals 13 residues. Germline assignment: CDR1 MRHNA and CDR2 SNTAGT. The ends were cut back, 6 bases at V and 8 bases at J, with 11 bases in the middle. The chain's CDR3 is CASRAGTDSPLHF. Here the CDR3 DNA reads TGTGCCAGCAGAGCGGGGACGGATTCACCCCTCCACTTT.

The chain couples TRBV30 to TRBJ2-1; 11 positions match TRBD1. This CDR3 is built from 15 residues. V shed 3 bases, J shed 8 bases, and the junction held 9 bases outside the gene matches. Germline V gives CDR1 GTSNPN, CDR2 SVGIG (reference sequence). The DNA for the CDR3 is TGTGCCTGGAGGCAAGGGACAGGGGGTAGAGATGAGCAGTTCTTC. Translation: CAWRQGTGGRDEQFF.

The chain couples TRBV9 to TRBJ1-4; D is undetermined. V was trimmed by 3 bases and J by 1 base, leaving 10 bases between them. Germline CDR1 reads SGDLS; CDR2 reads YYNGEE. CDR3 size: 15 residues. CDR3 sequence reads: CASSEEGLTNEKLFF. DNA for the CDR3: TGTGCCAGCAGCGAGGAGGGTCTAACTAATGAAAAACTGTTTTTT.

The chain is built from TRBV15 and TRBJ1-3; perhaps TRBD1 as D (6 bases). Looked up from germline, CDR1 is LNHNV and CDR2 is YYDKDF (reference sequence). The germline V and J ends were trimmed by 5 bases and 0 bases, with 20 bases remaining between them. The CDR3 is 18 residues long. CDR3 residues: CATSPMDSEKHSGNTIYF. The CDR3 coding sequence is TGTGCCACCAGCCCCATGGACAGCGAAAAACACTCTGGAAACACCATATATTTT.

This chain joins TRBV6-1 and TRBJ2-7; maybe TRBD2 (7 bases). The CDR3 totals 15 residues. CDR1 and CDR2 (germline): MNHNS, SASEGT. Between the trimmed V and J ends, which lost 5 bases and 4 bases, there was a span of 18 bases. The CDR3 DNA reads TGTGCCAGCAGTTTACGGGGGGCGAGATTTTACGAGCAGTACTTC. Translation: CASSLRGARFYEQYF.

CDR3 in DNA: TGTGCCAGTAGCGGGACAGGGGGCAATCAGCCCCAGCATTTT. This encodes CASSGTGGNQPQHF. The rearrangement uses TRBV19 and TRBJ1-5; the match to TRBD1 covers 10 bases. V trimming: 6 bases; J trimming: 2 bases; junction bases outside the gene matches: 1. This CDR3 is 14 amino acids long. Germline CDR1 LNHDA, CDR2 SQIVND (reference sequence).

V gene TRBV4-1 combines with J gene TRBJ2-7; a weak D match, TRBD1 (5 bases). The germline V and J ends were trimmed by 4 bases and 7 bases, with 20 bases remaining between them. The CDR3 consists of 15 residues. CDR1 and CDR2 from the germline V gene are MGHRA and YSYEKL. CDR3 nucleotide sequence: TGCGCCAGCAGCCTTTATTTCAGGGAAAGGGAAGAGCAGTACTTC. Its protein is CASSLYFREREEQYF.

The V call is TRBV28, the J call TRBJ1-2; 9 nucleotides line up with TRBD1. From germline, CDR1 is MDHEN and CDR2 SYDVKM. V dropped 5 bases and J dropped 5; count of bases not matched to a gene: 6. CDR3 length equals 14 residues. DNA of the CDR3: TGTGCCAGCAGTGGGGACAGGGCCCTTTATGGCTACACCTTC. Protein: CASSGDRALYGYTF.

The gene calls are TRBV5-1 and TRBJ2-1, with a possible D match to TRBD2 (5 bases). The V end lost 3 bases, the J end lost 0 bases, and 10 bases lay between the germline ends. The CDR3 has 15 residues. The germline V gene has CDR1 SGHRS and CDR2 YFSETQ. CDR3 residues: CASSSEGSSYNEQFF. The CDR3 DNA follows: TGCGCCAGCAGCTCGGAAGGGAGCTCCTACAATGAGCAGTTCTTC. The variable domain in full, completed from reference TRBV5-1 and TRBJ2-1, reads KAGVTQTPRYLIKTRGQQVTLSCSPISGHRSVSWYQQTPGQGLQFLFEYFSETQRNKGNFPGRFSGRQFSNSRSEMNVSTLELGDSALYLCASSSEGSSYNEQFFGPGTRLTVL.

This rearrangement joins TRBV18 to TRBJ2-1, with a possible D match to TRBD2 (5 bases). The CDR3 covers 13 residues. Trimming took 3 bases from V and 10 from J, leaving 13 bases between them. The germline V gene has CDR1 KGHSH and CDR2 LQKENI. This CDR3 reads CASSPWGVVEQFF. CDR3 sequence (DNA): TGTGCCAGCTCACCTTGGGGAGTAGTAGAGCAGTTCTTC.

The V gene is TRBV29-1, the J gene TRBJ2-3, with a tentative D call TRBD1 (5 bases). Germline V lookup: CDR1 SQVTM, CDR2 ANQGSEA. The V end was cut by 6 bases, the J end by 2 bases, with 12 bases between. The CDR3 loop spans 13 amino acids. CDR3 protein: CSVDILFTDTQYF. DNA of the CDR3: TGCAGCGTGGACATTCTTTTCACAGATACGCAGTATTTT.

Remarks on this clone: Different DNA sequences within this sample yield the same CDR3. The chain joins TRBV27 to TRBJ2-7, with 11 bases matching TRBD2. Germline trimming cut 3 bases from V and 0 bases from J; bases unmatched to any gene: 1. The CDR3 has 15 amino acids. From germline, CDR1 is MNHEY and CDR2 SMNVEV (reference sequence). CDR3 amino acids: CASSFGTSGSYEQYF. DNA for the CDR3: TGTGCCAGCAGTTTCGGGACTAGCGGCTCCTACGAGCAGTACTTC.

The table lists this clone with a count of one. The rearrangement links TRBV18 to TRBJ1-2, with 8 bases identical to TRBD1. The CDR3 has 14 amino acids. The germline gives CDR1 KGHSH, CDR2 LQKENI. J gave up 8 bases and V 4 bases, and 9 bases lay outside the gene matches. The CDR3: CASSQNDRGWGYTF. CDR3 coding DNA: TGTGCCAGCTCACAAAACGACAGGGGATGGGGCTACACCTTC.

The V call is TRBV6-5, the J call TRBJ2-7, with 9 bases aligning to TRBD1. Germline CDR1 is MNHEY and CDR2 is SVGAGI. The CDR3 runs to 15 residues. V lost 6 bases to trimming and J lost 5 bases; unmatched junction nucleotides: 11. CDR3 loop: CASSRTGTGPHEQYF. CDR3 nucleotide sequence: TGTGCCAGCAGCCGTACCGGGACAGGGCCCCACGAGCAGTACTTC.

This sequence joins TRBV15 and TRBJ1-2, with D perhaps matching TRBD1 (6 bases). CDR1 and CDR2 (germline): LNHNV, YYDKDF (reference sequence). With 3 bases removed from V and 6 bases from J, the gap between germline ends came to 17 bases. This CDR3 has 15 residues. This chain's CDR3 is CATSRGNRDKNGYTF. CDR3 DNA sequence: TGTGCCACCAGCAGGGGGAACAGGGATAAGAATGGCTACACCTTC.

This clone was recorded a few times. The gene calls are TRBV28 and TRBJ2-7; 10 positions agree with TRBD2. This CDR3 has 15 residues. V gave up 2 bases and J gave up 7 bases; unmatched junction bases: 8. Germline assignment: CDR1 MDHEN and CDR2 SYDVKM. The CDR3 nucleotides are TGTGCCAGCAGTTTAGGGCTAGCGGGGGTTAGGGAGCAGTACTTC. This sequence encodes CASSLGLAGVREQYF.

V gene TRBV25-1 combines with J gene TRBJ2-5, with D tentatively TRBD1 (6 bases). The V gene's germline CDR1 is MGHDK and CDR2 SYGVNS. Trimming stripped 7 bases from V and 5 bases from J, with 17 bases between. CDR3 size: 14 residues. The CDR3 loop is CASIGAGVEETQYF. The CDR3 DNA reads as TGTGCCAGCATCGGCGCAGGGGTCGAGGAGACCCAGTACTTC. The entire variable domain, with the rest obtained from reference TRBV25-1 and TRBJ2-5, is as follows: EADIYQTPRYLVIGTGKKITLECSQTMGHDKMYWYQQDPGMELHLIHYSYGVNSTEKGDLSSESTVSRIRTEHFPLTLESARPSHTSQYLCASIGAGVEETQYFGPGTRLLVL.

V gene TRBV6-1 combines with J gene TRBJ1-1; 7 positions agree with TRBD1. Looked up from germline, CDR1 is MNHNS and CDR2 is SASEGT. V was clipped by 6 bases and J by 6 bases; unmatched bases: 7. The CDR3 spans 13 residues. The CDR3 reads CASRGTGESEAFF. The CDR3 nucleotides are TGTGCCAGCAGAGGCACAGGGGAGTCTGAAGCTTTCTTT.

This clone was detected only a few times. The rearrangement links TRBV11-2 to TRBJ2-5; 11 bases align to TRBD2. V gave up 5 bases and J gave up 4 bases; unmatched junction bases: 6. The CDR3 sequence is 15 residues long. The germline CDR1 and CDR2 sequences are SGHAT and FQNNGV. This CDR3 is CASSISGGAGETQYF. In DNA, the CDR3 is TGTGCCAGCAGCATTAGCGGGGGGGCAGGAGAGACCCAGTACTTC.